Below are 13 T cell receptor beta chains sequenced from a single sample in a study of identical twins. TCRdb passed the 5' RACE reads through MiXCR, listing each CDR3 protein once. The sample includes 600,000 to 850,000 distinct CDR3 sequences, approximately 18% of them seen just once. This same sample was also part of a study on T cells expressing NK-cell markers.

Sequenced sample: PBMCs. The receptors originated from a woman under 30 in good health.

This clonotype was picked up a small number of times. J is TRBJ1-2 and V is TRBV5-5; D gene uncertain. Germline CDR1 SGHKS, CDR2 YYEKEE (reference sequence). The CDR3 has 15 amino acids. Trimming stripped 0 bases from V and 3 bases from J, with 12 bases between. DNA of the CDR3: TGTGCCAGCAGCTTGGCGGCATTACTGGACTATGGCTACACCTTC. Translating it yields CASSLAALLDYGYTF.

CDR3 nucleotide sequence: TGTGCCAGCAGCTTACTACGAGCCTATGGCTACACCTTC. It codes for CASSLLRAYGYTF. The J gene is TRBJ1-2, the V gene TRBV7-2; D is undetermined. Germline V gene lookup returns CDR1 SGHTA and CDR2 FQGNSA. V dropped 2 bases and J dropped 4 bases, with 8 bases sitting between them. The CDR3 runs 13 residues.

This chain joins TRBV5-1 and TRBJ2-3; D call uncertain. With 4 bases removed from V and 2 bases from J, the gap between germline ends came to 11 bases. The germline V gene has CDR1 SGHRS and CDR2 YFSETQ. This CDR3 comprises 14 residues. The CDR3 here is CASSPVVATDTQYF. CDR3 in DNA: TGCGCCAGCAGCCCCGTTGTGGCCACAGATACGCAGTATTTT.

This rearrangement joins TRBV5-1 to TRBJ2-3; 8 nucleotides match TRBD2. With V trimmed by 5 bases and J by 4 bases, 6 bases remained unmatched. Looked up from germline, CDR1 is SGHRS and CDR2 is YFSETQ. The length of the CDR3 is 14 residues. Here the CDR3 reads CASRSGSGPDTQYF. In DNA form, the CDR3 reads TGCGCCAGCAGGAGCGGGAGCGGGCCAGATACGCAGTATTTT.

The J gene is TRBJ2-7, the V gene TRBV4-1, with TRBD1 matching 8 bases. Germline CDR1 reads MGHRA; CDR2 reads YSYEKL. The CDR3 extends over 15 amino acids. V lost 2 bases and J lost 2; bases outside the gene matches: 5. Here the CDR3 DNA reads TGCGCCAGCAGCCAAACCCCGGGACAGGCCTACGAGCAGTACTTC. It encodes CASSQTPGQAYEQYF.

The J gene is TRBJ2-3, the V gene TRBV6-5; D gene unclear. The CDR3 consists of 15 residues. The germline V and J ends were trimmed by 0 bases and 4 bases, with 11 bases remaining between them. Germline loops: CDR1 MNHEY, CDR2 SVGAGI. CDR3 coding DNA: TGTGCCAGCAGTTACTCGGTCCGTAACGCAGATACGCAGTATTTT. Translated: CASSYSVRNADTQYF.

A few counts support this clonotype. The V and J genes are TRBV6-1 and TRBJ2-2, with D hard to call. The germline V gene has CDR1 MNHNS and CDR2 SASEGT. The CDR3 covers 12 residues. V was pared by 1 base and J by 8 bases, with 5 bases between. The chain's CDR3 is CASSEVEGELFF. In nucleotides, the CDR3 is TGTGCCAGCAGTGAAGTAGAAGGGGAGCTGTTTTTT.

In this sample, this clonotype turned up a few times. The chain recombines TRBV20-1 with TRBJ2-1, with 9 positions matching TRBD2. Germline V gives CDR1 DFQATT, CDR2 SNEGSKA (reference sequence). This CDR3 is built from 18 residues. Unmatched junction bases numbered 15, after V lost 6 bases and J lost 0 bases. The CDR3 protein is CSASPSGDPRYSYNEQFF. CDR3 DNA: TGCAGTGCCTCCCCTAGCGGGGACCCAAGATACTCCTACAATGAGCAGTTCTTC.

The rearrangement joins TRBV12-3 or TRBV12-4 to TRBJ1-5; 11 bases map to TRBD1. V trimming: 6 bases; J trimming: 3 bases; junction bases outside the gene matches: 1. The CDR3 is made up of 14 amino acids. CDR3 DNA: TGTGCCAGCAGCGGACAGGGGGCCAATCAGCCCCAGCATTTT. This encodes CASSGQGANQPQHF.

This chain uses TRBV12-3 or TRBV12-4 with TRBJ1-5; 8 bases map to TRBD1. Germline trimming cut 5 bases from V and 4 bases from J; bases unmatched to any gene: 7. CDR3 size: 15 residues. The CDR3 DNA reads TGTGCCAGCAGTCAATCGACAGGGGATAATCAGCCCCAGCATTTT. Its protein product is CASSQSTGDNQPQHF.

V is TRBV12-3 or TRBV12-4 and J is TRBJ2-2; D is perhaps TRBD2 (5 bases). V was pared by 4 bases and J by 5 bases, with 17 bases between. CDR3 length: 16 amino acids. This CDR3 is CASSSRWTPGTGELFF. The CDR3 region has the DNA TGTGCCAGCAGTTCCCGGTGGACCCCGGGGACCGGGGAGCTGTTTTTT.

This clonotype was found a few times. The chain combines TRBV20-1 with TRBJ2-2; D assignment may be TRBD1 or TRBD2 (5 bases each). Per germline, CDR1 DFQATT and CDR2 SNEGSKA (reference sequence). The V gene lost 6 bases and the J gene lost 4 bases, with 12 bases spanning the gap. This CDR3 contains 13 residues. The CDR3 reads CSALGTRTGELFF. The CDR3 nucleotides read TGCAGTGCCCTCGGGACGCGCACCGGGGAGCTGTTTTTT.

This clonotype was seen only a few times. This chain connects TRBV18 to TRBJ2-7; TRBD1 might be the D (5 bases). The CDR3 totals 15 residues. The germline V and J ends were trimmed by 5 bases and 0 bases, with 14 bases remaining between them. The germline gives CDR1 KGHSH, CDR2 LQKENI. The CDR3: CASSNRLSLSYEQYF. The CDR3, as DNA: TGTGCCAGCTCAAACAGGCTATCCCTCTCCTACGAGCAGTACTTC.